These T cell receptor beta chains were read from a single sample in a study of siplizumab effects on memory and regulatory T cells. The table came from immunoSEQ multiplex PCR; TCRdb's copy has only in-frame clones and leaves some out. The sample holds tens of thousands of clones, 95% seen once. What was sequenced was CD8+ T cells sorted from blood. Receptors were obtained from a human donor in good health. CDR3s include the opening cysteine and the closing phenylalanine or tryptophan. Fields, in order: clone size, V gene, J gene, D gene, CDR3 DNA, CDR3 protein. A D gene is named only where the DNA matches it firmly. Only some rows state a clone size, as once, few, many or a class for expanded clones.

size: once; V: TRBV5-6; J: TRBJ2-1; D: .; DNA: TGTGCCAGCAGCTTGGGGTTAGGGCGCCAGCAGTTCTTC; CDR3: CASSLGLGRQQFF
size: .; V: TRBV15; J: TRBJ2-7; D: TRBD1; DNA: TGTGCCACCAGCGGACAGGGGGCCTCCTACGAGCAGTACTTC; CDR3: CATSGQGASYEQYF
size: once; V: TRBV29-1; J: TRBJ2-1; D: .; DNA: TGCAGCGTTGAAGATTCGAGAACTAATTACAATGAGCAGTTCTTC; CDR3: CSVEDSRTNYNEQFF
size: .; V: TRBV29-1; J: TRBJ2-3; D: TRBD2; DNA: TGCAGCGTTAAGGGACTAGCGGGCACAGATACGCAGTATTTT; CDR3: CSVKGLAGTDTQYF
size: .; V: TRBV7-6; J: TRBJ2-7; D: .; DNA: TGTGCCAGCAGCCCCATCGAGGACAGACCCTACGAGCAGTACTTC; CDR3: CASSPIEDRPYEQYF
size: few; V: TRBV7-9; J: TRBJ1-1; D: .; DNA: TGTGCCAGCACCGAGCACTCGATGACAGCAGATGAAGCTTTCTTT; CDR3: CASTEHSMTADEAFF
size: .; V: TRBV19; J: TRBJ1-1; D: .; DNA: TGTGCCAGTAGTATGAGACCGGGGCTGAACACTGAAGCTTTCTTT; CDR3: CASSMRPGLNTEAFF
size: .; V: TRBV2; J: TRBJ2-2; D: .; DNA: TGTGCCAGCACGCAGGTCACCGGGGAGCTGTTTTTT; CDR3: CASTQVTGELFF
size: .; V: TRBV15; J: TRBJ2-3; D: TRBD2; DNA: TGTGCCACCAGCAGAGGGACTAGCGGGAGGGGTGCAGATACGCAGTATTTT; CDR3: CATSRGTSGRGADTQYF
size: .; V: TRBV5-4; J: TRBJ2-1; D: .; DNA: TGTGCCAGCAGCCCCCGGGGCCGCAATGAGCAGTTCTTC; CDR3: CASSPRGRNEQFF
size: .; V: TRBV6-4; J: TRBJ2-1; D: .; DNA: TGTGCCAGCAGTCTGAGCTCCTACAATGAGCAGTTCTTC; CDR3: CASSLSSYNEQFF
size: .; V: TRBV7-6; J: TRBJ2-1; D: .; DNA: TGTGCCAGCAGCTTAGGGGGGATAAATGAGCAGTTCTTC; CDR3: CASSLGGINEQFF
size: once; V: TRBV7-3; J: TRBJ1-1; D: TRBD1; DNA: TGTGCCAGCAGCTTAGCTGGACAGGGGAACACTGAAGCTTTCTTT; CDR3: CASSLAGQGNTEAFF
size: .; V: TRBV4-1; J: TRBJ2-3; D: TRBD2; DNA: TGCGCCAGCAGCCAAGATAGCGGGAGGGCAGATACGCAGTATTTT; CDR3: CASSQDSGRADTQYF
size: .; V: TRBV4-1; J: TRBJ2-5; D: .; DNA: TGCGCCAGCAGCCAAATTCTGACAGTCCAAGAGACCCAGTACTTC; CDR3: CASSQILTVQETQYF
size: .; V: TRBV5-1; J: TRBJ1-1; D: TRBD1; DNA: TGCGCCAGCAGCCGGACAGGCGGGGGTGAAGCTTTCTTT; CDR3: CASSRTGGGEAFF
size: .; V: TRBV7-6; J: TRBJ2-5; D: TRBD2; DNA: TGTGCCAGCAACCGGCCCGGGGTAGGCGGGAGTGGGGAGACCCAGTACTTC; CDR3: CASNRPGVGGSGETQYF
size: .; V: TRBV10-1; J: TRBJ2-5; D: TRBD2; DNA: TGCGCCTGGGCGGGAGAAAACCAAGAGACCCAGTACTTC; CDR3: CAWAGENQETQYF
size: .; V: TRBV7-6; J: TRBJ2-7; D: .; DNA: TGTGCCAGCAGCTGCCTTATAGCGGAGAAGCTCTACGAGCAGTACTTC; CDR3: CASSCLIAEKLYEQYF
size: .; V: TRBV9; J: TRBJ2-2; D: TRBD1; DNA: TGTGCCAGCAGCGTAGCTACGAACGTCGCCGGGACAGAATCCGGGGAGCTGTTTTTT; CDR3: CASSVATNVAGTESGELFF
size: .; V: TRBV5-8; J: TRBJ2-7; D: TRBD1; DNA: TGTGCCAGCAGCTTGCGGACAGGGAACGAGCAGTACTTC; CDR3: CASSLRTGNEQYF
size: .; V: TRBV2; J: TRBJ1-4; D: .; DNA: TGTGCCAGCAGTGACGGTCCAACTAATGAAAAACTGTTTTTT; CDR3: CASSDGPTNEKLFF
size: .; V: TRBV9; J: TRBJ1-1; D: .; DNA: TGTGCCAGCAGCGCCAGAGGAACCTCCAAGTGGGACACTGAAGCTTTCTTT; CDR3: CASSARGTSKWDTEAFF
size: .; V: TRBV7-2; J: TRBJ2-1; D: .; DNA: TGTGCCAGCAGCTTAGCTCTGTGGCGCAATGAGCAGTTCTTC; CDR3: CASSLALWRNEQFF